This is a list of T cell receptor beta chains from one sample in a study of T cell changes during pregnancy in multiple sclerosis. Using immunoSEQ multiplex PCR, the repertoire was profiled, and TCRdb retains in-frame clones only, with some absent. Counted here are approximately 52,000 clones, about 92% occurring once; the ten biggest clones make up around 0.9%. The sample here was CD4+ T cells from peripheral blood mononuclear cells, taken in the second trimester of pregnancy. The receptors shown here come from a female donor in good health, enrolled as a control in a pregnancy study. The CDR3 runs from the conserved cysteine through the conserved F or W. A D gene is named only where the DNA matches it firmly. Rows give clone size only sometimes, using once, few, many, or a class for an expanded clone.

d_gene: TRBD1; abundance: -; j_gene: TRBJ1-5; v_gene: TRBV27; CDR3aa: CASSLSRDSYSNQPQHF; CDR3nt: TGTGCCAGCAGTTTATCCCGGGACAGTTATAGCAATCAGCCCCAGCATTTT
d_gene: TRBD2; abundance: few; j_gene: TRBJ2-4; v_gene: TRBV7-9; CDR3aa: CASSYGTSGNIQYF; CDR3nt: TGTGCCAGCAGCTACGGGACTAGCGGAAACATTCAGTACTTC
d_gene: -; abundance: -; j_gene: TRBJ2-1; v_gene: TRBV28; CDR3aa: CASSGETGYDEQFF; CDR3nt: TGTGCCAGCAGTGGTGAAACAGGGTACGATGAGCAGTTCTTC
d_gene: TRBD1; abundance: -; j_gene: TRBJ1-1; v_gene: TRBV19; CDR3aa: CASSKGQGSTEAFF; CDR3nt: TGTGCCAGTAGTAAGGGACAGGGATCCACTGAAGCTTTCTTT
d_gene: TRBD2; abundance: -; j_gene: TRBJ2-7; v_gene: TRBV10-3; CDR3aa: CAISDLRGDAEQYF; CDR3nt: TGTGCCATCAGTGACCTACGGGGGGACGCCGAGCAGTACTTC
d_gene: TRBD2; abundance: -; j_gene: TRBJ2-3; v_gene: TRBV7-3; CDR3aa: CASSLLAGVSTDTQYF; CDR3nt: TGTGCCAGCAGCTTACTAGCGGGAGTTAGCACAGATACGCAGTATTTT
d_gene: TRBD1; abundance: -; j_gene: TRBJ1-5; v_gene: TRBV30; CDR3aa: CAWSVPQGLQPQHF; CDR3nt: TGTGCCTGGAGTGTACCACAGGGGCTTCAGCCCCAGCATTTT
d_gene: -; abundance: -; j_gene: TRBJ2-1; v_gene: TRBV27; CDR3aa: CASSFYEGDNEQFF; CDR3nt: TGTGCCAGCAGTTTTTACGAGGGGGACAATGAGCAGTTCTTC
d_gene: -; abundance: -; j_gene: TRBJ1-4; v_gene: TRBV14; CDR3aa: CASSQFGQANEKLFF; CDR3nt: TGTGCCAGCAGCCAATTCGGACAAGCTAATGAAAAACTGTTTTTT
d_gene: -; abundance: -; j_gene: TRBJ1-6; v_gene: TRBV25-1; CDR3aa: CASSEEYNSPLHF; CDR3nt: TGTGCCAGCAGTGAGGAGTATAATTCACCCCTCCACTTT
d_gene: TRBD2; abundance: once; j_gene: TRBJ2-1; v_gene: TRBV25-1; CDR3aa: CASSESEGGAAYNEQFF; CDR3nt: TGTGCCAGCAGTGAATCCGAGGGAGGGGCGGCCTACAATGAGCAGTTCTTC
d_gene: TRBD1; abundance: -; j_gene: TRBJ1-1; v_gene: TRBV11-3; CDR3aa: CASSRTGAANTEAFF; CDR3nt: TGTGCCAGCAGCCGGACAGGGGCCGCGAACACTGAAGCTTTCTTT
d_gene: TRBD1; abundance: -; j_gene: TRBJ2-3; v_gene: TRBV27; CDR3aa: CASSSGTGNQITQYF; CDR3nt: TGTGCCAGCAGCTCCGGGACAGGGAATCAGATAACGCAGTATTTT
d_gene: TRBD2; abundance: -; j_gene: TRBJ2-7; v_gene: TRBV5-6; CDR3aa: CASSLGLAGVLEQYF; CDR3nt: TGTGCCAGCAGCCTGGGACTAGCGGGAGTCTTAGAGCAGTACTTC
d_gene: -; abundance: few; j_gene: TRBJ1-1; v_gene: TRBV18; CDR3aa: CASSPTPGDTEAFF; CDR3nt: TGTGCCAGCTCACCGACACCCGGGGACACTGAAGCTTTCTTT
d_gene: -; abundance: -; j_gene: TRBJ2-5; v_gene: TRBV30; CDR3aa: CAWATGETQYF; CDR3nt: TGTGCCTGGGCCACTGGTGAGACCCAGTACTTC
d_gene: -; abundance: -; j_gene: TRBJ2-1; v_gene: TRBV28; CDR3aa: CASCLGLLYNEQFF; CDR3nt: TGTGCCAGCTGTCTTGGACTGCTCTACAATGAGCAGTTCTTC
d_gene: TRBD2; abundance: -; j_gene: TRBJ2-1; v_gene: TRBV11-1; CDR3aa: CASSLGRWTSGPAYNEQFF; CDR3nt: TGTGCCAGCAGCTTAGGTAGGTGGACTAGCGGGCCCGCCTACAATGAGCAGTTCTTC
d_gene: -; abundance: -; j_gene: TRBJ1-3; v_gene: TRBV6-5; CDR3aa: CASSYSFGITGNTIYF; CDR3nt: TGTGCCAGCAGTTACTCCTTCGGGATCACTGGAAACACCATATATTTT
d_gene: TRBD1; abundance: -; j_gene: TRBJ1-2; v_gene: TRBV5-6; CDR3aa: CARPGTGTFYGYTF; CDR3nt: TGTGCCAGACCCGGGACAGGGACTTTCTATGGCTACACCTTC
d_gene: TRBD2; abundance: -; j_gene: TRBJ2-5; v_gene: TRBV4-2; CDR3aa: CAGSQDRGLAGGGGETQYF; CDR3nt: TGTGCCGGCAGCCAAGATCGGGGGCTAGCGGGGGGAGGAGGGGAGACCCAGTACTTC
d_gene: -; abundance: once; j_gene: TRBJ1-2; v_gene: TRBV28; CDR3aa: CASSLDRYNGYTF; CDR3nt: TGTGCCAGCAGTTTGGACAGATACAATGGCTACACCTTC
d_gene: TRBD2; abundance: -; j_gene: TRBJ2-2; v_gene: TRBV10-3; CDR3aa: CAISEPGGRGKEAGELFF; CDR3nt: TGTGCCATCAGTGAGCCGGGGGGACGCGGGAAGGAGGCCGGGGAGCTGTTTTTT
d_gene: -; abundance: -; j_gene: TRBJ2-7; v_gene: TRBV5-1; CDR3aa: CASSYGGRNSYEQYF; CDR3nt: TGCGCCAGCAGCTACGGAGGGCGAAACTCCTACGAGCAGTACTTC
d_gene: TRBD1; abundance: -; j_gene: TRBJ2-7; v_gene: TRBV6-1; CDR3aa: CASSSDRGGYEQYF; CDR3nt: TGTGCCAGCAGTTCGGACAGGGGAGGCTACGAGCAGTACTTC
d_gene: TRBD2; abundance: -; j_gene: TRBJ2-3; v_gene: TRBV5-1; CDR3aa: CASSDTSGSADTQYF; CDR3nt: TGCGCCAGCAGTGATACTAGCGGGAGCGCTGATACGCAGTATTTT
d_gene: -; abundance: -; j_gene: TRBJ1-2; v_gene: TRBV7-2; CDR3aa: CASSYQATAPNYGYTF; CDR3nt: TGTGCCAGCAGCTACCAGGCGACGGCTCCTAACTATGGCTACACCTTC
d_gene: -; abundance: -; j_gene: TRBJ1-2; v_gene: TRBV7-2; CDR3aa: CASSLDGGDSRYTF; CDR3nt: TGTGCCAGCAGCCTCGACGGGGGGGATAGCCGCTACACCTTC
d_gene: -; abundance: -; j_gene: TRBJ2-7; v_gene: TRBV7-9; CDR3aa: CASSFTSQGEQYF; CDR3nt: TGTGCCAGCAGCTTTACTAGCCAGGGCGAGCAGTACTTC